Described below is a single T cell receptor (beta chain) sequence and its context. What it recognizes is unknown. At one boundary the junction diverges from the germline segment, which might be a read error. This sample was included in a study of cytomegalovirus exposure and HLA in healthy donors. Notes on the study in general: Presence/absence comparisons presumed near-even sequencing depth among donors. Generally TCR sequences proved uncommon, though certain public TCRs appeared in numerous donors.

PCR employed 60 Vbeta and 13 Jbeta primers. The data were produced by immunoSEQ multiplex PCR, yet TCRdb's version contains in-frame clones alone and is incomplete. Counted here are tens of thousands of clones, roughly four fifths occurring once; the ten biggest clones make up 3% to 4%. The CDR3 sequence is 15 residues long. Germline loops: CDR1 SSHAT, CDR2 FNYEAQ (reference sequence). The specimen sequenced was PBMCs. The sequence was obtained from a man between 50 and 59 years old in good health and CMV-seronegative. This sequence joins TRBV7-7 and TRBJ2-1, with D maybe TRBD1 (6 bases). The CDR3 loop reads CASSLGTHSYNEQFF. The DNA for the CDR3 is TGTGCTAGCAGCTTAGGGACACACTCCTACAATGAGCAGTTCTTC.